These 32 T cell receptor beta chains were all obtained from the same sample, sequenced in a study of blood T cell repertoires in COVID-19. The repertoire was sequenced with immunoSEQ multiplex PCR; TCRdb's copy has only in-frame clones and lacks some. Found here are under 350,000 clones, just over 85% of them singletons; the top ten hold about 4%. The material sequenced was PBMCs or T cells enriched from blood (not recorded which). These receptors originate from a woman aged 40 to 50 with acute COVID-19.

This clone was recorded only once. This chain joins TRBV14 and TRBJ2-5; a possible D gene is TRBD2 (5 bases). The V gene lost 5 bases and the J gene lost 2 bases, with 15 bases spanning the gap. There are 15 residues in the CDR3. Per the germline V gene, CDR1 is SGHDN and CDR2 is FVKESK. CDR3 coding DNA: TGTGCCAGCAGCAAGCTCGGGAAGGCGCAAGAGACCCAGTACTTC. It codes for CASSKLGKAQETQYF.

The chain recombines TRBV2 with TRBJ2-4; D gene uncertain. CDR1 and CDR2 from the germline V gene are SNHLY and FYNNEI. The CDR3 runs to 12 residues. Deletions cut 4 bases from V and 13 bases from J, with 14 bases between. CDR3 residues: CASSVSSPHQYF. In DNA form, the CDR3 reads TGTGCCAGCAGTGTGAGTAGCCCCCACCAGTACTTC.

The chain joins TRBV3-1 (or the pseudogene TRBV3-2) to TRBJ2-7; the D gene is possibly TRBD2 (6 bases). The length of the CDR3 is 15 residues. Germline V CDR1 and CDR2: LGHDT, YNNKEL (reference sequence). V gave up 3 bases and J gave up 5 bases, with 17 bases separating them. The CDR3 protein is CASSQGPTSGDEQYF. The CDR3 DNA reads as TGTGCCAGCAGCCAGGGACCGACTAGTGGGGACGAGCAGTACTTC.

The chain has TRBV18 and TRBJ1-3; possibly TRBD1 for D (6 bases). The CDR3 has 14 residues. Trimming took off 4 bases at V and 1 base at J, with 8 bases between the two ends. Germline loops: CDR1 KGHSH, CDR2 LQKENI. CDR3: CASSLDRSGNTIYF. CDR3 coding DNA: TGTGCCAGCTCACTTGACAGGTCTGGAAACACCATATATTTT.

This clone was picked up a small number of times. The J gene is TRBJ1-1, the V gene TRBV7-8, with TRBD1 identical over 10 bases. Germline V gene lookup returns CDR1 SGHVS and CDR2 FQNEAQ. With 5 bases clipped from V and 2 bases from J, the junction kept 8 bases outside the gene matches. The CDR3 loop spans 16 amino acids. The chain's CDR3 is CASSPRTGGANTEAFF. DNA for the CDR3: TGTGCCAGCAGCCCCCGGACAGGGGGAGCCAACACTGAAGCTTTCTTT.

The chain carries TRBV2 and TRBJ1-6; a possible D gene is TRBD1 (6 bases). CDR1 and CDR2 (germline): SNHLY, FYNNEI. The germline V and J ends were trimmed by 6 bases and 7 bases, with 10 bases remaining between them. The CDR3 has 13 residues. The CDR3 nucleotides are TGTGCCAGCAGGGTGGACAGAAATTCACCCCTCCACTTT. It is translated as CASRVDRNSPLHF. Variable domain in full (rest from reference TRBV2 and TRBJ1-6): EPEVTQTPSHQVTQMGQEVILRCVPISNHLYFYWYRQILGQKVEFLVSFYNNEISEKSEIFDDQFSVERPDGSNFTLKIRSTKLEDSAMYFCASRVDRNSPLHFGNGTRLTVT.

The chain uses TRBV2 and TRBJ2-7; 7 positions agree with TRBD1. CDR1 is SNHLY, CDR2 FYNNEI, per germline. CDR3 length: 18 amino acids. The junction had 19 bases not matched to a gene; V was cut back by 7 bases and J by 1 base. The CDR3 sequence: CASNAGTDPRAPSYEQYF. The CDR3 region has the DNA TGTGCCAGCAATGCCGGGACAGACCCACGGGCCCCATCCTACGAGCAGTACTTC.

The chain carries TRBV28 and TRBJ1-6; no clear D gene. The CDR3 spans 14 residues. CDR1 is MDHEN and CDR2 is SYDVKM in the germline V gene. V lost 7 bases and J 9 bases, leaving 16 bases between the germline ends. CDR3 in DNA: TGTGCCAGCACCTCCCCGACTCGGGTTTCACCCCTCCACTTT. Its protein is CASTSPTRVSPLHF.

V gene TRBV7-9 combines with J gene TRBJ1-2; D call uncertain. The V gene lost 3 bases and the J gene lost 5 bases, with 7 bases spanning the gap. CDR1 SEHNR and CDR2 FQNEAQ come from the germline V gene (reference sequence). The CDR3 is made up of 12 amino acids. The CDR3 nucleotides are TGTGCCAGCAGCTTCACGGGATATGGCTACACCTTC. Protein product: CASSFTGYGYTF.

This clone has just one count. The CDR3, as DNA: TGCGCCAGCAGCTCTATCCGGGACAGGGGGCTTACTGAAGCTTTCTTT. Its protein is CASSSIRDRGLTEAFF. The gene calls are TRBV5-1 and TRBJ1-1; 12 bases match TRBD1. CDR3 length: 16 amino acids. Germline V gene sequence: CDR1 SGHRS, CDR2 YFSETQ. V was pared by 3 bases and J by 5 bases, with 8 bases of the junction left unmatched.

This rearrangement joins TRBV4-1 to TRBJ1-1; D is ambiguous. V lost 4 bases, J lost 1 base, and 10 bases lay in between. CDR1 MGHRA and CDR2 YSYEKL come from the germline V gene. CDR3 length: 14 residues. Written as DNA, the CDR3 is TGCGCCAGCAGCCCAAACTCCGGGAACACTGAAGCTTTCTTT. Its translation is CASSPNSGNTEAFF.

This clone has only a few counts. The V gene is TRBV24-1, the J gene TRBJ2-1; TRBD2 is a possible D gene (5 bases). The germline gives CDR1 KGHDR, CDR2 SFDVKD. This CDR3 is built from 15 residues. Trimming stripped 4 bases from V and 4 bases from J, with 13 bases between. The CDR3 DNA reads as TGTGCCACCAGTGACCGGGGTGGAGGTTACAATGAGCAGTTCTTC. This translates into CATSDRGGGYNEQFF.

The chain links TRBV7-6 to TRBJ2-1; 10 nucleotides match TRBD2. Losses at the gene ends were 1 base for V and 8 bases for J; bases not matched to a gene: 8. The V gene's germline CDR1 is SGHVS and CDR2 FNYEAQ. The CDR3 sequence is 16 residues long. DNA of the CDR3: TGTGCCAGCAGCTTAGACTCAGCGGGGGGGCCCTATGAGCAGTTCTTC. Its translation: CASSLDSAGGPYEQFF.

The chain has TRBV27 and TRBJ1-5, with 8 positions matching TRBD1. This CDR3 contains 15 residues. Germline V gene data show CDR1 as MNHEY and CDR2 as SMNVEV (reference sequence). V shed 5 bases, J shed 7 bases, and the junction held 10 bases outside the gene matches. The chain's CDR3 is CASSREGQAGQPQHF. Here the CDR3 DNA reads TGTGCCAGCAGTCGAGAGGGACAGGCCGGACAGCCCCAGCATTTT.

This chain connects TRBV12-5 to TRBJ2-4; 8 bases fit TRBD1. Germline assignment: CDR1 LGHNT and CDR2 FRNRAP. This CDR3 contains 22 residues. The V segment lost 2 bases and the J segment 0 bases; nucleotides outside the gene matches: 21. Here the CDR3 reads CASGLFPRPGQEASIAKNIQYF. The CDR3 region has the DNA TGTGCTAGTGGTTTGTTCCCCCGACCGGGACAGGAGGCTTCCATAGCCAAAAACATTCAGTACTTC.

This chain joins TRBV4-3 and TRBJ2-6; possible D gene TRBD1, 5 bases. V dropped 4 bases and J dropped 0 bases, with 7 bases sitting between them. Germline values: CDR1 LGHNA, CDR2 YSLEER. The CDR3 covers 15 residues. For the CDR3, the DNA is TGCGCCAGCAGCCGAGACAGCTCTGGGGCCAACGTCCTGACTTTC. The encoded protein is CASSRDSSGANVLTF.

V is TRBV4-3 and J is TRBJ2-1; 8 bases line up with TRBD1. After removal of 4 bases from V and 5 bases from J, the junction contained 10 bases not matched to a gene. Germline-derived CDR1 and CDR2 are LGHNA and YSLEER. The CDR3 covers 16 residues. CDR3 residues: CASSPLDRAGDNEQFF. CDR3 in DNA: TGCGCCAGCAGCCCCCTGGACAGGGCCGGCGACAATGAGCAGTTCTTC.

The gene calls are TRBV7-2 and TRBJ2-7; perhaps TRBD1 as D (6 bases). The CDR3 is made up of 14 amino acids. Trimming left V 5 bases short and J 2 bases short, with 13 bases between. The germline CDR1 and CDR2 sequences are SGHTA and FQGNSA. The CDR3 DNA sequence: TGTGCCAGCAGCCCTCAGACAGGCCCCTACGAGCAGTACTTC. Residues: CASSPQTGPYEQYF.

The gene calls are TRBV5-1 and TRBJ1-4; D is ambiguous. V lost 2 bases and J lost 6, with 11 bases in between. The germline V gene encodes CDR1 SGHRS and CDR2 YFSETQ. The CDR3 is made up of 14 amino acids. The CDR3 DNA follows: TGCGCCAGCAGCTTTTTATGGTCGGATGAAAAACTGTTTTTT. Residues: CASSFLWSDEKLFF.

The genes are TRBV12-5 and TRBJ1-1; tentatively, D is TRBD1 (5 bases). V gave up 0 bases and J gave up 0 bases, with 23 bases separating them. Germline values: CDR1 LGHNT, CDR2 FRNRAP. CDR3 length equals 20 residues. CDR3 sequence reads: CASGLVPGGVINPMNTEAFF. The CDR3 bases are TGTGCTAGTGGTTTGGTACCTGGGGGGGTGATAAACCCCATGAACACTGAAGCTTTCTTT.

The genes are TRBV25-1 and TRBJ2-3, with 9 bases fitting TRBD2. V was pared by 6 bases and J by 3 bases, with 13 bases of the junction left unmatched. Germline values: CDR1 MGHDK, CDR2 SYGVNS. CDR3 length: 17 amino acids. CDR3 region: CASSPRSVAGVTDTQYF. The DNA of the CDR3 is TGTGCCAGCAGCCCAAGAAGTGTAGCGGGAGTTACAGATACGCAGTATTTT.

This chain uses TRBV15 with TRBJ2-7; 10 nucleotides match TRBD1. V was pared by 3 bases and J by 9 bases, with 11 bases of the junction left unmatched. This CDR3 is built from 15 residues. Per germline, CDR1 LNHNV and CDR2 YYDKDF (reference sequence). The CDR3 coding sequence is TGTGCCACCAGCAGCGACAGGGGGCCGATTTTTGCGCAGTACTTC. The encoded protein is CATSSDRGPIFAQYF.

The genes are TRBV5-6 and TRBJ1-2; no definite D call. CDR1 and CDR2 from the germline V gene are SGHDT and YYEEEE. This CDR3 contains 16 residues. V lost 3 bases and J 5 bases, leaving 20 bases between the germline ends. CDR3 DNA sequence: TGTGCCAGCAGCTCGTCGACACGCAAGATTTTATATGGCTACACCTTC. It yields the protein CASSSSTRKILYGYTF.

J is TRBJ1-2 and V is TRBV5-6; TRBD1 is a possible D gene (6 bases). CDR1 SGHDT and CDR2 YYEEEE come from the germline V gene. V lost 0 bases and J lost 3, with 6 bases in between. This CDR3 has 13 residues. The CDR3 region is CASSLAGDYGYTF. CDR3 nucleotides: TGTGCCAGCAGCTTGGCAGGGGACTATGGCTACACCTTC.

This clone has a single count. The chain recombines TRBV7-2 with TRBJ1-4; D remains unclear. From germline, CDR1 is SGHTA and CDR2 FQGNSA. CDR3 length: 14 residues. The V and J ends lost 1 base and 4 bases respectively, with 7 bases between them. The CDR3 loop is CASSLGLSNEKLFF. The CDR3 DNA reads as TGTGCCAGCAGCTTAGGTCTTAGTAATGAAAAACTGTTTTTT.

As regards this clone: The junction does not match germline at one end; this may be a read error. The chain joins TRBV7-7 to TRBJ2-1, with 9 bases fitting TRBD2. Germline CDR1 reads SSHAT; CDR2 reads FNYEAQ (reference sequence). The CDR3 is made up of 17 amino acids. This CDR3 reads CASSLRGGGRAYNEQFF. The CDR3 DNA is TGTGCTAGCAGCCTGCGGGGAGGCGGGAGGGCATACAATGAGCAGTTCTTC. Complete variable domain (other parts from reference TRBV7-7 and TRBJ2-1): GAGVSQSPRYKVTKRGQDVTLRCDPISSHATLYWYQQALGQGPEFLTYFNYEAQPDKSGLPSDRFSAERPEGSISTLTIQRTEQRDSAMYRCASSLRGGGRAYNEQFFGPGTRLTVL.

This clone has at least ten counts. The genes are TRBV15 and TRBJ2-2; D possibly corresponds to TRBD2 (5 bases). CDR3 length: 17 residues. The germline gives CDR1 LNHNV, CDR2 YYDKDF (reference sequence). V was pared by 0 bases and J by 1 base, with 12 bases between. The CDR3 region is CATSRDRVALNTGELFF. Here the CDR3 DNA reads TGTGCCACCAGCAGAGATCGAGTAGCGTTGAACACCGGGGAGCTGTTTTTT. Drawing the rest from reference TRBV15 and TRBJ2-2, the complete variable domain is DAMVIQNPRYQVTQFGKPVTLSCSQTLNHNVMYWYQQKSSQAPKLLFHYYDKDFNNEADTPDNFQSRRPNTSFCFLDIRSPGLGDTAMYLCATSRDRVALNTGELFFGEGSRLTVL.

This clone was recorded only once. This rearrangement joins TRBV19 to TRBJ2-1; 7 bases fit TRBD2. J lost 4 bases, V lost 2 bases, and 5 bases had no gene match. Germline V gene lookup returns CDR1 LNHDA and CDR2 SQIVND (reference sequence). This CDR3 has 15 residues. The CDR3 loop reads CASSISLAAYNEQFF. The DNA for the CDR3 is TGTGCCAGTAGTATATCTCTAGCGGCTTACAATGAGCAGTTCTTC.

The chain couples TRBV7-9 to TRBJ2-1, with 10 bases identical to TRBD2. The germline CDR1 and CDR2 sequences are SEHNR and FQNEAQ (reference sequence). J was trimmed by 5 bases and V by 5 bases; bases with no gene match: 6. The CDR3 has 15 amino acids. The CDR3: CASSQRGLANNEQFF. The CDR3, as DNA: TGTGCCAGCAGCCAACGGGGACTAGCGAACAATGAGCAGTTCTTC.

This chain connects TRBV9 to TRBJ1-3; D possibly corresponds to TRBD1 (5 bases). The CDR3 length is 17 residues. The germline V gene has CDR1 SGDLS and CDR2 YYNGEE. V was trimmed by 4 bases and J by 4 bases, leaving 21 bases between them. CDR3 loop: CASSSSGGIGAGNTIYF. CDR3 sequence (DNA): TGTGCCAGCAGCTCTTCCGGAGGGATAGGGGCGGGAAACACCATATATTTT.

This chain joins TRBV5-4 and TRBJ2-5; 10 positions agree with TRBD2. Unmatched junction bases numbered 6, after V lost 0 bases and J lost 4 bases. Germline loops: CDR1 SGHNT, CDR2 YYREEE (reference sequence). The CDR3 sequence is 16 residues long. As DNA, the CDR3 is TGTGCCAGCAGCTTGGTTAATCTAGCGGGAGCAGAGACCCAGTACTTC. Its translation is CASSLVNLAGAETQYF.

The chain recombines TRBV20-1 with TRBJ1-2, with a tentative D call TRBD1 (5 bases). CDR1 DFQATT and CDR2 SNEGSKA come from the germline V gene (reference sequence). This CDR3 spans 11 amino acids. V shed 7 bases and J shed 4 bases, with 10 bases lying between them. The CDR3 here is CSGQGGYGYTF. The CDR3 DNA is TGCAGTGGTCAGGGCGGCTATGGCTACACCTTC.